A selection of T cell receptor beta chains follows, all from one sample in a study of cytomegalovirus exposure and HLA in healthy donors. Sequencing used immunoSEQ multiplex PCR; TCRdb keeps in-frame clones, though not all of them. The sample lists under 250,000 clones, approximately 80% occurring once. Sequencing was carried out using PBMCs. The source is a boy aged 2 to 10 in good health and CMV-seronegative. Each CDR3 is given with its conserved first and last residue. The D gene is left open where the match is weak. Not all rows give a size; the values are once, few, many and, for expanded clones, a class.

clone_size	v_call	j_call	d_call	cdr3_aa	cdr3_nt
NA	TRBV15	TRBJ2-7	NA	CATSRAQGGTDYEQYF	TGTGCCACCAGCAGAGCCCAAGGCGGGACAGACTACGAGCAGTACTTC
NA	TRBV2	TRBJ2-5	TRBD2	CASSEARGVGETQYF	TGTGCCAGCAGTGAAGCGCGGGGGGTTGGGGAGACCCAGTACTTC
NA	TRBV6-4	TRBJ2-5	NA	CASPGGPGLQTQYF	TGTGCCAGCCCTGGAGGACCGGGTTTACAGACCCAGTACTTC
NA	TRBV27	TRBJ1-5	NA	CASSIGQMSQPQHF	TGTGCCAGCAGCATCGGACAGATGAGTCAGCCCCAGCATTTT
NA	TRBV25-1	TRBJ2-7	TRBD2	CASSELGRGPHSYEQYF	TGTGCCAGCAGTGAATTAGGGAGGGGCCCCCACTCCTACGAGCAGTACTTC
once	TRBV18	TRBJ2-6	TRBD1	CASSPMTGGLSGANVLTF	TGTGCCAGCTCACCAATGACAGGGGGCCTCTCTGGGGCCAACGTCCTGACTTTC
NA	TRBV14	TRBJ1-2	NA	CASSQEPRNYGYTF	TGTGCCAGCAGCCAAGAACCGAGGAACTATGGCTACACCTTC
few	TRBV6-1	TRBJ1-5	NA	CASSEGFRGSNQPQHF	TGTGCCAGCAGTGAAGGGTTTAGAGGGAGCAATCAGCCCCAGCATTTT
NA	TRBV5-8	TRBJ2-1	NA	CASSFGNSGKLEQFF	TGTGCCAGCAGCTTTGGGAATAGCGGAAAATTGGAGCAGTTCTTC
NA	TRBV18	TRBJ1-5	TRBD1	CASSLGQDNQPQHF	TGTGCCAGCTCCCTCGGACAGGATAATCAGCCCCAGCATTTT
few	TRBV6-5	TRBJ1-5	NA	CASSYGHPSNQPQHF	TGTGCCAGCAGTTACGGACACCCCAGCAATCAGCCCCAGCATTTT
NA	TRBV14	TRBJ1-1	NA	CASSQGVGGPPEAFF	TGTGCCAGCAGCCAAGGGGTCGGAGGACCTCCGGAGGCTTTCTTT
NA	TRBV7-9	TRBJ2-5	TRBD1	CASSSPGTGSTQYF	TGTGCCAGCAGCTCCCCCGGGACAGGTAGCACCCAGTACTTC
NA	TRBV5-1	TRBJ1-1	TRBD1	CASSAMDRDTEAFF	TGCGCCAGCAGCGCCATGGACAGGGACACTGAAGCTTTCTTT
NA	TRBV27	TRBJ2-4	NA	CASALGRVAKNIQYF	TGTGCCAGCGCACTAGGAAGGGTAGCCAAAAACATTCAGTACTTC
NA	TRBV20-1	TRBJ1-2	NA	CSARGQYGYTF	TGCAGTGCTAGAGGACAGTATGGCTACACCTTC
NA	TRBV9	TRBJ2-7	NA	CASSVRGSQYEQYF	TGTGCCAGCAGCGTACGGGGTAGCCAGTACGAGCAGTACTTC